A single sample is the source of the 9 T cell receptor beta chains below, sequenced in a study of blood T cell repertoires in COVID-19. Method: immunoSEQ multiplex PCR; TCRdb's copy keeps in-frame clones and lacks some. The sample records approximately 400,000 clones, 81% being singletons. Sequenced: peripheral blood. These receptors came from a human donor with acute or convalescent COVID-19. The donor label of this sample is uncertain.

The CDR3 sequence is CASSPRQGFIPTGELFF. The CDR3 nucleotides are TGTGCCAGCAGCCCGAGACAGGGATTCATTCCTACCGGGGAGCTGTTTTTT. The V call is TRBV3-1 (or the pseudogene TRBV3-2), the J call TRBJ2-2, with 7 bases identical to TRBD1. Germline loops: CDR1 LGHDT, CDR2 YNNKEL (reference sequence). This CDR3 is built from 17 residues. The V and J ends lost 4 bases and 5 bases, in that order; junction bases with no gene match: 13.

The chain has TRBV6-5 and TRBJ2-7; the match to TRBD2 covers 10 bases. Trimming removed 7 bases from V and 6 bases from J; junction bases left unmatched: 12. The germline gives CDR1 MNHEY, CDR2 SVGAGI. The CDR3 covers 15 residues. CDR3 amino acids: CASTKREGRGSEQYF. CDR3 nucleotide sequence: TGTGCCAGCACGAAGCGGGAGGGCCGGGGAAGCGAGCAGTACTTC.

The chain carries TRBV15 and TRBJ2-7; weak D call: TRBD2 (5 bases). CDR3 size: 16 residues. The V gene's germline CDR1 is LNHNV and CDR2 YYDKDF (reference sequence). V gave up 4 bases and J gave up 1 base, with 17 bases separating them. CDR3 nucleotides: TGTGCCACCAGCAACCGCCTCACGTCGGGATCCTACGAGCAGTACTTC. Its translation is CATSNRLTSGSYEQYF. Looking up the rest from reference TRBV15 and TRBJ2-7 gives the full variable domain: DAMVIQNPRYQVTQFGKPVTLSCSQTLNHNVMYWYQQKSSQAPKLLFHYYDKDFNNEADTPDNFQSRRPNTSFCFLDIRSPGLGDTAMYLCATSNRLTSGSYEQYFGPGTRLTVT.

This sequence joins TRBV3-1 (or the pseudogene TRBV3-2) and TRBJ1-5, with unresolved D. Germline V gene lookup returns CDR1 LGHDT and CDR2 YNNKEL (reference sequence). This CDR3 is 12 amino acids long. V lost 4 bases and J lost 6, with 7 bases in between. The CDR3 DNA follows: TGTGCCAGCAGCCGTTCCGGTCAGCCCCAGCATTTT. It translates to CASSRSGQPQHF.

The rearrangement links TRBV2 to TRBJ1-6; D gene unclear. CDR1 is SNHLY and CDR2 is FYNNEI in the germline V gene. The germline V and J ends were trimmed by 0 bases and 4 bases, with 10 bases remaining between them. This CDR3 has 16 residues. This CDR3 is CASSEARGRYNSPLHF. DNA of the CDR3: TGTGCCAGCAGTGAAGCGCGAGGAAGGTATAATTCACCCCTCCACTTT.

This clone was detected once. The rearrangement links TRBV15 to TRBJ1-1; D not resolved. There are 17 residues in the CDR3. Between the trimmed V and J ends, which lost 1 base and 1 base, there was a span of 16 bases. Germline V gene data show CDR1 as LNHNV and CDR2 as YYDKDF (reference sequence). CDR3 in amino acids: CATSRALLGSGNTEAFF. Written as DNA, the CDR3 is TGTGCCACCAGCAGAGCTTTGCTCGGGAGCGGGAACACTGAAGCTTTCTTT.

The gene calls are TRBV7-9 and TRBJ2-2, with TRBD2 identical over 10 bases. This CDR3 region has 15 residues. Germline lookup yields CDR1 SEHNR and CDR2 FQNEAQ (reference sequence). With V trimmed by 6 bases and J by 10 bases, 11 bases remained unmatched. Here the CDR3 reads CASRQNLAGVEELFF. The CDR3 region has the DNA TGTGCCAGCAGACAAAACCTAGCGGGAGTTGAGGAGCTGTTTTTT. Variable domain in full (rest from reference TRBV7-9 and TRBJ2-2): DTGVSQNPRHKITKRGQNVTFRCDPISEHNRLYWYRQTLGQGPEFLTYFQNEAQLEKSRLLSDRFSAERPKGSFSTLEIQRTEQGDSAMYLCASRQNLAGVEELFFGEGSRLTVL.

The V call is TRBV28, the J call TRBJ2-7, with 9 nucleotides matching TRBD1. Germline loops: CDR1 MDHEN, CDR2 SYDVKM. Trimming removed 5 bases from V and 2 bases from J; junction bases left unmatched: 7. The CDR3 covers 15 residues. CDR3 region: CASSVPGTGTYEQYF. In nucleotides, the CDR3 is TGTGCCAGCAGTGTCCCCGGGACAGGGACCTACGAGCAGTACTTC. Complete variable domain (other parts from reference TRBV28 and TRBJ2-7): DVKVTQSSRYLVKRTGEKVFLECVQDMDHENMFWYRQDPGLGLRLIYFSYDVKMKEKGDIPEGYSVSREKKERFSLILESASTNQTSMYLCASSVPGTGTYEQYFGPGTRLTVT.

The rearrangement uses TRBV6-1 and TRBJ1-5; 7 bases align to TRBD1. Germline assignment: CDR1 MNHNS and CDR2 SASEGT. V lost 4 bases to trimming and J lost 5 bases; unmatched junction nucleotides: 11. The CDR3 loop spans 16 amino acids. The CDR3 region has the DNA TGTGCCAGCAGTGGACAGGGTCAAGTTCTCGATCAGCCCCAGCATTTT. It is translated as CASSGQGQVLDQPQHF.